These T cell receptor beta chains were read from a single sample in a study of technical replicates of blood from a handful of donors. The assay was immunoSEQ multiplex PCR, and TCRdb's table has in-frame clones only and misses some. This table holds 62,000 or so clones, about 87% found once. The sample taken for sequencing was PBMCs. These receptors all stem from a human donor in good health. Some clones in this sample may be carry-over from other donors' samples. CDR3s include the opening cysteine and the closing phenylalanine or tryptophan.

>TRBJ2-2|TRBV2
CASSLTGESTGELFF
>TRBJ2-5|TRBV5-1
CASSLGDRGWQETQYF
>TRBJ1-1|TRBV9
CASSDRQGIDTEAFF
>TRBJ1-2|TRBV5-1
CASSLALAPSNYGYTF
>TRBJ2-2|TRBV2
CASSPQGTGELFF
>TRBJ1-6|TRBV18
CASSPSREYNSPLHF
>TRBJ2-4|TRBV5-4
CASSELGGRRAQNIQYF
>TRBJ1-1|TRBV6-1
CASSANERAFF
>TRBJ1-1|TRBV7-3
CASSPGGASTEAFF
>TRBJ1-2|TRBV19
CASSSGRPENYGYTF
>TRBJ1-3|TRBV2
CASKAYKDRGRNTIYF
>TRBJ2-1|TRBV7-9
CASSLGRTSVNEQFF
>TRBJ1-2|TRBV7-9
CASSLGQGPAYGYTF
>TRBJ2-7|TRBV4-1
CASSQEGSGVYEQYF
>TRBJ2-7|TRBV7-9
CASSLVGQGYEQYF
>TRBJ1-1|TRBV29-1
CSVRQGGTEAFF
>TRBJ1-2|TRBV9
CASSVQTGDYGYTF
>TRBJ2-5|TRBV7-8
CASSNGFSGGETQYF
>TRBJ1-1|TRBV6-1
CASTPQANTEAFF
>TRBJ1-2|TRBV5-4
CASSLVPGPNYGYTF
>TRBJ1-4|TRBV5-1
CASSPGQGSTNEKLFF
>TRBJ2-7|TRBV6-1
CASSGLGLAGAYEQYF
>TRBJ2-1|TRBV7-3
CASSSSSGGHNEQFF
>TRBJ2-7|TRBV7-9
CASSLAIGGAGTYEQYF
>TRBJ2-7|TRBV25-1
CASSEGQGAYEQYF
>TRBJ1-1|TRBV12-2
CASRLVAAGGENPTEGRIEAFF
>TRBJ1-2|TRBV6-6
CASSYTGTGYNYGYTF
>TRBJ1-2|TRBV7-2
CASSLAGTGNYGYTF
>TRBJ2-2|TRBV19
CASRPGQITGELFF
>TRBJ2-3|TRBV6-4
CASSPEGEAGQDTQYF
>TRBJ2-2|TRBV27
CASSFRGLSTAIVGGELFF
>TRBJ2-1|TRBV5-1
CASRPGQGAYNEQFF
>TRBJ1-5|TRBV4-3
CASSQDWGLNQPQHF
>TRBJ1-2|TRBV19
CASSIGRVEGYTF
>TRBJ2-1|TRBV7-9
CASAGEGYNEQFF
>TRBJ1-1|TRBV5-5
CASSLNRGTEAFF
>TRBJ2-2|TRBV4-1
CASSSRTSGNTGELFF
>TRBJ1-5|TRBV5-1
CASSLEGAGQPQHF
>TRBJ1-1|TRBV5-1
CASSLAGGRNTEAFF
>TRBJ1-5|TRBV6-5
CASSGTGLINQPQHF
>TRBJ1-6|TRBV2
CASIGSSYNSPLHF
>TRBJ1-1|TRBV12-5
CASGSTGRAEAFF
>TRBJ2-5|TRBV5-6
CASSQDLQETQYF
>TRBJ2-1|TRBV7-3
CASSLLAGADEQFF
>TRBJ1-5|TRBV10-3
CAISESGQGAVSNQPQHF
>TRBJ2-2|TRBV4-3
CASSLGGRAVGELFF
>TRBJ2-7|TRBV7-9
CASSSPSEGRIF
>TRBJ2-5|TRBV7-6
CASSPNLAVGETQYF
>TRBJ1-2|TRBV18
CASSQTGQPANYGYTF